This note documents a single TCR beta chain sequence. Investigators merged groups given second doses at roughly 4 or roughly 12 weeks. Profiling relied on immunoSEQ multiplex PCR, and the TCRdb table lists in-frame clones only, not all of them. The table shows 95,000 to 110,000 clones, with around 92% occurring only once. The germline CDR1 and CDR2 sequences are SQVTM and ANQGSEA. V was clipped by 7 bases and J by 2 bases, with 11 bases between them. The CDR3 extends over 12 amino acids. The data stem from a study of T cell responses to AZD1222 COVID-19 vaccine. The sequences come from peripheral blood, collected 28 days after the second AZD1222 dose. The clonotype originates from an adult who received the AZD1222 COVID-19 vaccine. The J gene is TRBJ1-1, the V gene TRBV29-1; possibly TRBD1 for D (6 bases). CDR3 sequence reads: CSARQANTEAFF. The CDR3 DNA sequence: TGCAGCGCCCGACAGGCCAACACTGAAGCTTTCTTT.